The next 9 T cell receptor beta chains were all read from a single sample in a study of post-analysis software for immune sequencing data. General observations from the study: Relative to controls, patients had five TRBV segments at higher frequency, with TRBV5-6, TRBV5-1 and TRBV20-1 among these.

These TCRs' antigens remain unknown. Unique molecular identifiers tagged the TCR beta cDNA libraries. TCRdb fed the PCR reads into MiXCR, producing one record per CDR3 protein. The sample holds roughly 650,000 distinct CDR3 sequences, 55% to 70% seen once. The source material was blood. These TCRs come from a girl aged 2-10 years with multiple sclerosis.

This clonotype appeared once. The chain uses TRBV7-9 and TRBJ2-7; D is undetermined. V gave up 3 bases and J gave up 2 bases, with 5 bases separating them. The CDR3 extends over 12 amino acids. Germline V gene sequence: CDR1 SEHNR, CDR2 FQNEAQ (reference sequence). For the CDR3, the DNA is TGTGCCAGCAGCTTTTATACCTACGAGCAGTACTTC. Residues: CASSFYTYEQYF.

Only a few counts were recorded for this clonotype. The rearrangement joins TRBV14 to TRBJ1-2; a weak D match, TRBD1 (6 bases). The CDR3 consists of 13 residues. Trimming shortened V by 4 bases and J by 0 bases, and 6 bases separated the two germline ends. The germline gives CDR1 SGHDN, CDR2 FVKESK. This CDR3 reads CASSRQANYGYTF. DNA of the CDR3: TGTGCCAGCAGCCGACAGGCTAACTATGGCTACACCTTC.

The count of this clonotype is one. The genes are TRBV24-1 and TRBJ2-3; D not resolved. V lost 3 bases to trimming and J lost 1 base, with 13 bases between them. The CDR3 is made up of 16 amino acids. Germline CDR1 and CDR2: KGHDR and SFDVKD. The CDR3 region is CATSDPLVTGTDTQYF. The CDR3 DNA reads as TGTGCCACCAGTGATCCCCTGGTGACGGGCACAGATACGCAGTATTTT.

This clonotype appeared once. The V call is TRBV4-1, the J call TRBJ2-7; 7 bases match TRBD1. The CDR3 has 16 residues. J lost 1 base, V lost 3 bases, and 9 bases had no gene match. Germline values: CDR1 MGHRA, CDR2 YSYEKL. This CDR3 reads CASSHEQGLASYEQYF. The CDR3 DNA reads as TGCGCCAGCAGCCATGAACAGGGGCTAGCTTCCTACGAGCAGTACTTC.

The chain couples TRBV11-2 to TRBJ1-1, with D possibly matching TRBD1 (5 bases). With 8 bases removed from V and 4 bases from J, the gap between germline ends came to 17 bases. This CDR3 comprises 14 residues. CDR1 and CDR2 (germline): SGHAT, FQNNGV. The CDR3 region has the DNA TGTGCCAGCTCCCGGACATTAACCGGCACTGAAGCTTTCTTT. It codes for CASSRTLTGTEAFF.

The chain employs TRBV29-1 and TRBJ1-5; D may be TRBD1 (5 bases). Trimming removed 7 bases from V and 6 bases from J, with 19 bases in between. The CDR3 extends over 14 amino acids. Germline V gene sequence: CDR1 SQVTM, CDR2 ANQGSEA. The CDR3 sequence is CSATMTEWGQPQHF. The CDR3 DNA sequence: TGCAGCGCGACGATGACAGAGTGGGGTCAGCCCCAGCATTTT.

This rearrangement joins TRBV10-3 to TRBJ2-3; possible D gene TRBD1, 6 bases. The CDR3 spans 17 residues. V shed 2 bases and J shed 0 bases, with 15 bases lying between them. Germline assignment: CDR1 ENHRY and CDR2 SYGVKD. The CDR3 nucleotides are TGTGCCATCAGTGAGGGGCAGGGGCGCGGAAGCACAGATACGCAGTATTTT. Protein product: CAISEGQGRGSTDTQYF.

The chain combines TRBV5-6 with TRBJ2-1; D ambiguous. The V gene lost 0 bases and the J gene lost 9 bases, with 7 bases spanning the gap. Germline V gene sequence: CDR1 SGHDT, CDR2 YYEEEE. This CDR3 is built from 12 residues. The CDR3 is CASSLAAGEQFF. CDR3 nucleotide sequence: TGTGCCAGCAGCTTGGCTGCAGGTGAGCAGTTCTTC. Drawing the rest from reference TRBV5-6 and TRBJ2-1, the complete variable domain is DAGVTQSPTHLIKTRGQQVTLRCSPKSGHDTVSWYQQALGQGPQFIFQYYEEEERQRGNFPDRFSGHQFPNYSSELNVNALLLGDSALYLCASSLAAGEQFFGPGTRLTVL.

The V call is TRBV5-1, the J call TRBJ2-3; 10 positions match TRBD2. The germline CDR1 and CDR2 sequences are SGHRS and YFSETQ. The CDR3 runs to 14 residues. The V and J ends lost 4 bases and 4 bases, in that order; junction bases with no gene match: 3. For the CDR3, the DNA is TGCGCCAGCAGCGGGACTAGCGTGCCAGATACGCAGTATTTT. Translated, it gives CASSGTSVPDTQYF.